The text below deals with one T cell receptor (beta chain). This sample stems from a study of control samples from healthy donors and cancer patients. Germline loops: CDR1 MNHEY, CDR2 SVGAGI. The CDR3 contains 16 residues. V shed 2 bases, J shed 8 bases, and the junction held 6 bases outside the gene matches. TCRdb keeps only in-frame clones here, not all; method: immunoSEQ multiplex PCR. The profile shows some 130,000 clones, approximately 94% of them singletons. The chain has TRBV6-5 and TRBJ1-6; 10 nucleotides match TRBD1. Sequenced material: PBMCs. The sequence was collected from a man in his forties or fifties with head and neck cancer. The CDR3 loop reads CASSYDRGTGDSPLHF. The CDR3 bases are TGTGCCAGCAGTTACGACCGAGGGACAGGGGATTCACCCCTCCACTTT.